This is a list of T cell receptor beta chains from one sample in a study of blood T cell repertoires in COVID-19. Assay used: immunoSEQ multiplex PCR; TCRdb lists only in-frame clones, some missing. The sample contains about 300,000 clones, about four fifths of which appear only once. Material for sequencing was peripheral blood. These receptors were obtained from a human donor with COVID-19, enrolled during active disease. The donor label of this sample is uncertain. Both conserved end residues are part of each CDR3. Fields, in order: D gene, J gene, clone size, V gene, CDR3 DNA, CDR3 protein. D genes are given only for firm matches. Some rows mark clone size as missing; the rest say once, few, many or name a class of expanded clone.

>TRBD2|TRBJ2-2|-|TRBV9
TGTGCCAGCAACCTCGGACTAGCGGGCCCAGTGGTCGGGGAGCTGTTTTTT
CASNLGLAGPVVGELFF
>-|TRBJ2-5|-|TRBV29-1
TGCAGCGCCCGCTTGACAGGGAGGGAGACCCAGTACTTC
CSARLTGRETQYF
>-|TRBJ1-2|-|TRBV6-4
TGTGCCAGCAGTGTCTGGGGGGTCGGCCACTATGGCTACACCTTC
CASSVWGVGHYGYTF
>TRBD2|TRBJ2-3|few|TRBV7-3
TGTGCCAGCAGCTTAACTGGCGGGAGAACAGATACGCAGTATTTT
CASSLTGGRTDTQYF
>-|TRBJ1-2|-|TRBV4-2
TGTGCCAGCAGCCAAGATCGGTTCGGAGGGAACTATGGCTACACCTTC
CASSQDRFGGNYGYTF
>TRBD1|TRBJ1-5|-|TRBV28
TGTGCCAGCAGGACAGGACAGGGCAATCAGCCCCAGCATTTT
CASRTGQGNQPQHF
>TRBD2|TRBJ2-3|-|TRBV19
TGTGCCACGGGTGAGACTAGCGGGATGTCGCAGTATTTT
CATGETSGMSQYF
>-|TRBJ2-2|-|TRBV19
TGTGCCAGTAGTGGGCCCGGGGAGCTGTTTTTT
CASSGPGELFF
>-|TRBJ2-7|-|TRBV28
TGTGCCAGCAGTTTATCGCCGCAGACAGGGGTTTGGACTAGCTCCTACGAGCAGTACTTC
CASSLSPQTGVWTSSYEQYF
>-|TRBJ2-7|-|TRBV15
TGTGCCACCAGCAGAGATCGCTCGCTGCGGTGGGAGCAGTACTTC
CATSRDRSLRWEQYF
>TRBD2|TRBJ2-5|-|TRBV9
TGTGCCAGCAGCACCCAGGCTAGCGGGACGTGGGAGACCCAGTACTTC
CASSTQASGTWETQYF
>-|TRBJ1-5|-|TRBV11-2
TGTGCCAGCAGCTCCACTTCCACTTGGGGGCATCAGCCCCAGCATTTT
CASSSTSTWGHQPQHF
>TRBD1|TRBJ2-2|few|TRBV19
TGTGCCAGTAGTATTTGGTTACAGGGGTTTTACACCGGGGAGCTGTTTTTT
CASSIWLQGFYTGELFF
>-|TRBJ2-7|-|TRBV6-5
TGTGCCAGCAGTTACCGGAGGGAAGCCTACGAGCAGTACTTC
CASSYRREAYEQYF
>TRBD2|TRBJ2-5|-|TRBV5-1
TGCGCCAGCAGCTTCAATCCTAGCGGGAGCCGAGAGACCCAGTACTTC
CASSFNPSGSRETQYF
>-|TRBJ1-5|-|TRBV7-2
TGTGCCAGCAGCTTAGCGCGGGGCCCTAGCAATCAGCCCCAGCATTTT
CASSLARGPSNQPQHF
>TRBD2|TRBJ2-2|-|TRBV27
TGTGCCAGCAGTTTACGAGGGAGGGTTGCGACCGGGGAGCTGTTTTTT
CASSLRGRVATGELFF
>-|TRBJ1-2|-|TRBV5-1
TGCGCCAGCAGCTTGGGGACAGCTAACTATGGCTACACCTTC
CASSLGTANYGYTF